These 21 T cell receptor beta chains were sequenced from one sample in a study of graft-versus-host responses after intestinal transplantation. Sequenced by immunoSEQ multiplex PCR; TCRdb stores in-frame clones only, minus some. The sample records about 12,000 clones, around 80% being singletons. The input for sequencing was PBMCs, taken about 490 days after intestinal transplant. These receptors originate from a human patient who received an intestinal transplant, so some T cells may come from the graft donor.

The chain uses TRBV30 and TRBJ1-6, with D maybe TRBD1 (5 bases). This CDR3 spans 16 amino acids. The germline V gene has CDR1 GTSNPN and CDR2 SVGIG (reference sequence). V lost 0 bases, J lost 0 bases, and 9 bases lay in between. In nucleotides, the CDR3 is TGTGCCTGGAGTGTACAGGCAAGCTCCTATAATTCACCCCTCCACTTT. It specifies CAWSVQASSYNSPLHF.

The CDR3 reads CASSQLRDGIYGYTF. In DNA form, the CDR3 reads TGTGCCAGCAGCCAGCTCCGGGACGGAATCTATGGCTACACCTTC. This rearrangement joins TRBV14 to TRBJ1-2; tentatively, D is TRBD1 (5 bases). The ends were cut back, 3 bases at V and 4 bases at J, with 15 bases in the middle. CDR1 SGHDN and CDR2 FVKESK come from the germline V gene. This CDR3 contains 15 residues.

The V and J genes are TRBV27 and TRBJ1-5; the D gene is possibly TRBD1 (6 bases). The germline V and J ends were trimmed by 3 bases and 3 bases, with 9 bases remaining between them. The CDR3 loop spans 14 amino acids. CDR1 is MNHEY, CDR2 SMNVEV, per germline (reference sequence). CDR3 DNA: TGTGCCAGCAGTTTCGGACAGTACAATCAGCCCCAGCATTTT. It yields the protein CASSFGQYNQPQHF.

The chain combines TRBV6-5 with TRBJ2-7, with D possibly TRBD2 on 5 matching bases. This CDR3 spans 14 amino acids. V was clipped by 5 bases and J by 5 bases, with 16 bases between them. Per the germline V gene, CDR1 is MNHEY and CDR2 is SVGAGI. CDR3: CASSVGKGSDEQYF. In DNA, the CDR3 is TGTGCCAGCAGTGTCGGTAAAGGGAGCGACGAGCAGTACTTC.

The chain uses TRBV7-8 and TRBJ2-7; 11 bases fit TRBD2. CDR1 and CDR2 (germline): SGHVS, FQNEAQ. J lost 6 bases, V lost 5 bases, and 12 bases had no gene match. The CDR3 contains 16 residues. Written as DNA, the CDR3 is TGTGCCAGCAGCCACGGGGGGGTGGGACTAGCGGCCGAGCAGTACTTC. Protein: CASSHGGVGLAAEQYF.

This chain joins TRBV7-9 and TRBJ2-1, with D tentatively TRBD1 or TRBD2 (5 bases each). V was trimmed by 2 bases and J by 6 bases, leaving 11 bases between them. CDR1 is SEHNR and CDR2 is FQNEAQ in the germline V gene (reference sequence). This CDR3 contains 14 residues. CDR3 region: CASSLSGQGNEQFF. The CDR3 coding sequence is TGTGCCAGCAGCTTATCGGGGCAGGGCAATGAGCAGTTCTTC.

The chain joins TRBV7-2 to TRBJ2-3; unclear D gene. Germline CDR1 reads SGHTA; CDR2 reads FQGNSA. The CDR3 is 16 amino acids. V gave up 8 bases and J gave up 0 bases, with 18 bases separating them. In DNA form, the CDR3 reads TGTGCCAGCGGCGAAAACGGGCTATCTAGCACAGATACGCAGTATTTT. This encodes CASGENGLSSTDTQYF.

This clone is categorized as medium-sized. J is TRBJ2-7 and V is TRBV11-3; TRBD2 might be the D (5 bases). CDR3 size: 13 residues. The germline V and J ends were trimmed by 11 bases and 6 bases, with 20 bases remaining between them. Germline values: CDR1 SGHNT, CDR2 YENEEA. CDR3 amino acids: CAGSPSRSGEQYF. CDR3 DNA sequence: TGTGCCGGGAGCCCGAGCCGGTCGGGCGAGCAGTACTTC.

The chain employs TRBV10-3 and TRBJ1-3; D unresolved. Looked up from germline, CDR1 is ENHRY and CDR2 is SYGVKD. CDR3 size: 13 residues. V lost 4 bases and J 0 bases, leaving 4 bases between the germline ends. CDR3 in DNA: TGTGCCATCAGTGTGGTCTCTGGAAACACCATATATTTT. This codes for CAISVVSGNTIYF.

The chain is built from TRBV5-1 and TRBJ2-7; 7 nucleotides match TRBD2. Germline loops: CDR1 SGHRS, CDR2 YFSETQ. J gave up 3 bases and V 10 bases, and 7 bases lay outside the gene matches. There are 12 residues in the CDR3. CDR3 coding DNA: TGCGCCTCAGGAGCTAGCGGCTACGAGCAGTACTTC. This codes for CASGASGYEQYF.

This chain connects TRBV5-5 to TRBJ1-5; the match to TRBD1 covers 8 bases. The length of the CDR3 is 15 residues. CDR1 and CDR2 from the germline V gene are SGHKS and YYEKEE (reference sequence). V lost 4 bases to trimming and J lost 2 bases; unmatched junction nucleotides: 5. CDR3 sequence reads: CASSRTGNGNQPQHF. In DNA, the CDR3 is TGTGCCAGCAGCAGGACAGGGAACGGCAATCAGCCCCAGCATTTT.

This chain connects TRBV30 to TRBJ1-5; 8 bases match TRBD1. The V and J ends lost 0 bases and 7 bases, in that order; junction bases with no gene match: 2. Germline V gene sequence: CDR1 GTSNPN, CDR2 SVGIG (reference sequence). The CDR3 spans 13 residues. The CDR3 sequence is CAWSVQGGQPQHF. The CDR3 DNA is TGTGCCTGGAGTGTACAGGGGGGACAGCCCCAGCATTTT.

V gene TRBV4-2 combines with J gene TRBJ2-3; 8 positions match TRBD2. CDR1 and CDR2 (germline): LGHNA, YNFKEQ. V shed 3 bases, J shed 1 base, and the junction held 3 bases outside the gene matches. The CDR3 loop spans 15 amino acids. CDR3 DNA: TGTGCCAGCAGCCAGGTTAGCGGGGGCACAGATACGCAGTATTTT. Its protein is CASSQVSGGTDTQYF.

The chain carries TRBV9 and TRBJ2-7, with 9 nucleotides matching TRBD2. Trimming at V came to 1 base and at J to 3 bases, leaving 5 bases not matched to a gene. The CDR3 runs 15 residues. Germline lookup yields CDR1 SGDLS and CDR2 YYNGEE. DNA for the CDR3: TGTGCCAGCAGCGTACTAGCGGGGACCCTCTACGAGCAGTACTTC. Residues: CASSVLAGTLYEQYF. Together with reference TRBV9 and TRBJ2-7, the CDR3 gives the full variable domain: DSGVTQTPKHLITATGQRVTLRCSPRSGDLSVYWYQQSLDQGLQFLIQYYNGEERAKGNILERFSAQQFPDLHSELNLSSLELGDSALYFCASSVLAGTLYEQYFGPGTRLTVT.

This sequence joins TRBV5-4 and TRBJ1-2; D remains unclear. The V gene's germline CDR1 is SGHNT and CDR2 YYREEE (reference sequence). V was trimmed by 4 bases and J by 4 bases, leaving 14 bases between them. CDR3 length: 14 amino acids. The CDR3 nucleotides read TGTGCCAGCAGCCCTCTCAAGGGCCCCTATGGCTACACCTTC. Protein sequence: CASSPLKGPYGYTF.

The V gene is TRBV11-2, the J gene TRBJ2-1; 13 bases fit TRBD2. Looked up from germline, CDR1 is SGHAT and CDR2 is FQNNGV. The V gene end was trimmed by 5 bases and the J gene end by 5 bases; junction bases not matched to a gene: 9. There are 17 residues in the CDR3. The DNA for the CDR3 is TGTGCCAGCAGCGGCAGGACTAGCGGGAGTGACAACAATGAGCAGTTCTTC. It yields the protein CASSGRTSGSDNNEQFF.

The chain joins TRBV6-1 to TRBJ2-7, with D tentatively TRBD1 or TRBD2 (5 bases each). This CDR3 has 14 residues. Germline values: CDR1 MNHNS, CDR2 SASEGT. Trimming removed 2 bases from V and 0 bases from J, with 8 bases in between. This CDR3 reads CASSEPGLSYEQYF. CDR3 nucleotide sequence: TGTGCCAGCAGTGAACCGGGGCTCTCCTACGAGCAGTACTTC.

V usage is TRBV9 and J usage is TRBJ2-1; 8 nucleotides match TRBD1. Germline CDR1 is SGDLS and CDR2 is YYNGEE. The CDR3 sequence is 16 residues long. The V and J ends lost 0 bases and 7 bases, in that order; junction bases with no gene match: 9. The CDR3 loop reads CASSVAPGQGGNEQFF. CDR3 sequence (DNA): TGTGCCAGCAGCGTAGCCCCCGGACAGGGCGGGAATGAGCAGTTCTTC.

This CDR3 reads CASSPWGPLAHEQFF. The CDR3 DNA reads as TGTGCCAGCAGTCCTTGGGGCCCCCTAGCCCATGAGCAGTTCTTC. This sequence joins TRBV27 and TRBJ2-1; tentatively, D is TRBD1 or TRBD2 (5 bases each). V dropped 5 bases and J dropped 8 bases, with 19 bases sitting between them. This CDR3 spans 15 amino acids. Germline CDR1 reads MNHEY; CDR2 reads SMNVEV (reference sequence).

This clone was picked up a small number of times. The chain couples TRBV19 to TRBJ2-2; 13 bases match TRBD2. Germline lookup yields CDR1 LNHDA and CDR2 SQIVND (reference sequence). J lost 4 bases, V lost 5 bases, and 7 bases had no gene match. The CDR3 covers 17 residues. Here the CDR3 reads CASSPLAGGRLTGELFF. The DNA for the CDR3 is TGTGCCAGTAGTCCACTAGCGGGAGGGCGTCTCACCGGGGAGCTGTTTTTT.

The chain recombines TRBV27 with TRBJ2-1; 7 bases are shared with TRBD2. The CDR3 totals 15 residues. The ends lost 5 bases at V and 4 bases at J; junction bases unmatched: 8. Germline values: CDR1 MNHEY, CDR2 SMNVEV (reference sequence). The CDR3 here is CASSPHASGYNEQFF. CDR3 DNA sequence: TGTGCCAGCAGTCCCCACGCTAGCGGATACAATGAGCAGTTCTTC.